A single sample gave rise to the 13 T cell receptor beta chains below, sequenced in a study of vaccination and CD4 T cells after COVID-19. Regarding treatment: approximately 9-day PBMC culture with coronavirus spike peptide pools or control peptides (ViraFEST assay). Once obtained from cultured CD4+ T cells, the DNA was sequenced using the Oncomine TCR Beta short-read assay. TCRdb used MiXCR to reprocess the PCR reads, holding one entry per CDR3 protein. The data show nearly 25,000 distinct CDR3 sequences, less than 70% seen once. Antigen specificity for these receptors is unknown. The sample was CD4+ T cells from blood, cultured in vitro. The receptors derive from a human donor who had recovered from COVID-19.

This chain links TRBV11-3 with TRBJ1-1; D call uncertain. Germline CDR1 and CDR2: SGHNT and YENEEA. V was clipped by 5 bases and J by 1 base, with 8 bases between them. The CDR3 spans 13 residues. The CDR3 DNA reads as TGTGCCAGCAGCGCCTCGGCGAACACTGAAGCTTTCTTT. This gives the protein CASSASANTEAFF.

This clonotype turned up a few times. The genes are TRBV7-2 and TRBJ1-1, with D maybe TRBD1 (6 bases). Looked up from germline, CDR1 is SGHTA and CDR2 is FQGNSA. The CDR3 length is 16 residues. V dropped 1 base and J dropped 3 bases, with 15 bases sitting between them. The CDR3 loop is CASSLVWGAVDTEAFF. CDR3 in DNA: TGTGCCAGCAGCTTAGTATGGGGGGCGGTGGACACTGAAGCTTTCTTT.

The chain has TRBV28 and TRBJ1-3, with unresolved D. V lost 6 bases, J lost 0 bases, and 18 bases lay in between. From germline, CDR1 is MDHEN and CDR2 SYDVKM. There are 17 residues in the CDR3. The CDR3: CASRGWAVSSSGNTIYF. In DNA form, the CDR3 reads TGTGCCAGCAGGGGTTGGGCAGTCTCAAGCTCTGGAAACACCATATATTTT.

The chain links TRBV27 to TRBJ2-7; 9 bases agree with TRBD2. Looked up from germline, CDR1 is MNHEY and CDR2 is SMNVEV (reference sequence). V lost 9 bases, J lost 7 bases, and 19 bases stayed unmatched. The CDR3 is 16 amino acids. CDR3: CASRGRGSGSSGEQYF. In DNA, the CDR3 is TGTGCCAGTCGCGGCCGGGGTAGCGGGAGCTCCGGGGAGCAGTACTTC.

The rearrangement uses TRBV15 and TRBJ2-1, with D possibly matching TRBD2 (7 bases). Germline values: CDR1 LNHNV, CDR2 YYDKDF (reference sequence). Trimming removed 2 bases from V and 9 bases from J, with 11 bases in between. CDR3 length equals 13 residues. The CDR3 sequence is CATSRKGGSEQFF. CDR3 coding DNA: TGTGCCACCAGCAGAAAGGGGGGGTCTGAGCAGTTCTTC.

The rearrangement uses TRBV7-9 and TRBJ1-2; D perhaps matches TRBD1 (5 bases). V was shortened by 5 bases and J by 1 base, with 17 bases between the two germline ends. From germline, CDR1 is SEHNR and CDR2 FQNEAQ (reference sequence). The CDR3 has 16 residues. CDR3 nucleotide sequence: TGTGCCAGCAGCCGGGACCGGACCTCTGTTAACTATGGCTACACCTTC. Translation gives CASSRDRTSVNYGYTF.

This clonotype has more than one count but fewer than ten. The chain is built from TRBV24-1 and TRBJ2-1; 8 bases map to TRBD2. Germline CDR1 and CDR2: KGHDR and SFDVKD. With 3 bases clipped from V and 0 bases from J, the junction kept 3 bases outside the gene matches. The CDR3 covers 16 residues. CDR3 coding DNA: TGTGCCACCAGTGATCCGCTAGCGGGCTCCTACAATGAGCAGTTCTTC. This encodes CATSDPLAGSYNEQFF.

The V and J genes are TRBV6-2 or TRBV6-3 and TRBJ1-1; D not resolved. CDR1 is MNHEY, CDR2 SVGEGT, per germline. V gave up 7 bases and J gave up 0 bases, with 21 bases separating them. This CDR3 is built from 17 residues. CDR3 nucleotide sequence: TGTGCCAGCACCAAAGGCACTACGGGCCGCATGAACACTGAAGCTTTCTTT. Translated: CASTKGTTGRMNTEAFF.

The rearrangement uses TRBV30 and TRBJ2-5; D perhaps matches TRBD2 (6 bases). Trimming stripped 2 bases from V and 7 bases from J, with 11 bases between. Germline CDR1 reads GTSNPN; CDR2 reads SVGIG (reference sequence). This CDR3 has 12 amino acids. CDR3 region: CAWSSRDWTQYF. The CDR3 DNA reads as TGTGCCTGGAGTTCGCGGGATTGGACCCAGTACTTC. Complete variable domain (other parts from reference TRBV30 and TRBJ2-5): SQTIHQWPATLVQPVGSPLSLECTVEGTSNPNLYWYRQAAGRGLQLLFYSVGIGQISSEVPQNLSASRPQDRQFILSSKKLLLSDSGFYLCAWSSRDWTQYFGPGTRLLVL.

This clonotype appeared a single time. The chain recombines TRBV7-2 with TRBJ2-3; 7 bases align to TRBD1. CDR1 SGHTA and CDR2 FQGNSA come from the germline V gene. The V gene end was trimmed by 6 bases and the J gene end by 5 bases; junction bases not matched to a gene: 8. CDR3 length: 14 amino acids. CDR3 sequence: CASRKGQPGDTQYF. In DNA form, the CDR3 reads TGTGCCAGCAGGAAGGGACAGCCCGGAGATACGCAGTATTTT.

The chain has TRBV20-1 and TRBJ1-5; D unclear. The CDR3 has 16 residues. Germline V gene lookup returns CDR1 DFQATT and CDR2 SNEGSKA (reference sequence). The V end lost 1 base, the J end lost 2 bases, and 15 bases lay between the germline ends. The CDR3 loop reads CSARAPGGSGNQPQHF. The CDR3, as DNA: TGCAGTGCTAGAGCACCCGGAGGAAGCGGCAATCAGCCCCAGCATTTT.

The chain links TRBV7-9 to TRBJ2-2; D is ambiguous. CDR3 size: 12 residues. V was clipped by 5 bases and J by 6 bases, with 7 bases between them. Germline V lookup: CDR1 SEHNR, CDR2 FQNEAQ (reference sequence). The CDR3 region has the DNA TGTGCCAGCAGCACTAAACCCGGGGAGCTGTTTTTT. It codes for CASSTKPGELFF.

The chain links TRBV19 to TRBJ1-2; no clear D gene. Germline values: CDR1 LNHDA, CDR2 SQIVND (reference sequence). Trimming took 8 bases from V and 1 from J, leaving 5 bases between them. CDR3 length: 11 amino acids. CDR3 nucleotide sequence: TGTGCCAGTCGACTTAACTATGGCTACACCTTC. Protein sequence: CASRLNYGYTF.